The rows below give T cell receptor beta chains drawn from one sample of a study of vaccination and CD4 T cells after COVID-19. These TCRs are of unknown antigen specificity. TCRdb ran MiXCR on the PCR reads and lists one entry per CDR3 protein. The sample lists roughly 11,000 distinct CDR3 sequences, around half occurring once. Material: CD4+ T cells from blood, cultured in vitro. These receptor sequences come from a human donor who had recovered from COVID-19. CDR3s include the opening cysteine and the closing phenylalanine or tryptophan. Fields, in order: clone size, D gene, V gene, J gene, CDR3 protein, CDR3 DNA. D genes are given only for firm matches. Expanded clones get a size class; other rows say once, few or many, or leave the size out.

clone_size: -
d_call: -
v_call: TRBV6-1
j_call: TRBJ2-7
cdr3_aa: CASSGGAPGEQYF
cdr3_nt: TGTGCCAGCAGTGGGGGGGCCCCCGGCGAGCAGTACTTC

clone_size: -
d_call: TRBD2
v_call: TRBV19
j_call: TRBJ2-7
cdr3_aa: CASSPSWEGYEQYF
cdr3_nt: TGTGCCAGTAGCCCTTCCTGGGAGGGCTACGAGCAGTACTTC

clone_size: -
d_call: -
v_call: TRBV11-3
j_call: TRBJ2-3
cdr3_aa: CASSRRGASTDTQYF
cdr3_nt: TGTGCCAGCAGCCGGAGGGGGGCTAGCACAGATACGCAGTATTTT

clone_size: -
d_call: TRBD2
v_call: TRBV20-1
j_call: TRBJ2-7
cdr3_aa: CSARGPASGGPGEQYF
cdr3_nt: TGCAGTGCTAGGGGTCCCGCTAGCGGGGGCCCGGGGGAGCAGTACTTC

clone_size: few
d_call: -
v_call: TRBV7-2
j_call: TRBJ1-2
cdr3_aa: CASSLAGSGGYTF
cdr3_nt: TGTGCCAGCAGCTTAGCAGGGTCAGGTGGCTACACCTTC

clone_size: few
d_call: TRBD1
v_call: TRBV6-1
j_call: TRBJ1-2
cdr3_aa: CASSETGVSYGYTF
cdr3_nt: TGTGCCAGCAGTGAAACAGGGGTTAGCTATGGCTACACCTTC

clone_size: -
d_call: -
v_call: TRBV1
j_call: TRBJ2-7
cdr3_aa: CTSSHRTSGSLLYEQYF
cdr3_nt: TGCACCAGCAGCCATAGGACTAGCGGGAGTCTTCTCTACGAGCAGTACTTC

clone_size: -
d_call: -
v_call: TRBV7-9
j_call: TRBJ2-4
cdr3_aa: CASSLEGAKNIQYF
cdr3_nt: TGTGCCAGCAGCCTAGAGGGAGCCAAAAACATTCAGTACTTC

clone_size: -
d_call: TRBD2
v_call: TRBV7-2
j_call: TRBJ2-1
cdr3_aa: CASSLAPKSSGGGDEQFF
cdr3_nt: TGTGCCAGCAGCTTAGCGCCTAAATCTAGCGGGGGGGGAGATGAGCAGTTCTTC

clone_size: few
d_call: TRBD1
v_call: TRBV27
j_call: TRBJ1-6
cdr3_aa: CASRRDSYSPLHF
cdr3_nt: TGTGCCAGCAGACGGGACAGCTATTCACCCCTCCACTTT

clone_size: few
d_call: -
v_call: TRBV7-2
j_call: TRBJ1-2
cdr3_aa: CASSLVGRPYGYTF
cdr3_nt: TGTGCCAGCAGCTTAGTTGGCAGACCCTATGGCTACACCTTC

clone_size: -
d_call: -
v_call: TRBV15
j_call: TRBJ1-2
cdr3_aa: CATSRFGVPGGYTF
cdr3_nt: TGTGCCACCAGCAGATTCGGGGTCCCAGGTGGCTACACCTTC

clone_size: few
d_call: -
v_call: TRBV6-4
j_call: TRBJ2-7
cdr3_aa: CASGLRGGKTYEQYF
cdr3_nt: TGTGCCAGCGGACTACGAGGGGGGAAGACCTACGAGCAGTACTTC

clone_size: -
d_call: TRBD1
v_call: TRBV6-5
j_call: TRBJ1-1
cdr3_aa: CASSYLTGTRNTEAFF
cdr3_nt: TGTGCCAGCAGTTACCTGACAGGGACTAGGAACACTGAAGCTTTCTTT

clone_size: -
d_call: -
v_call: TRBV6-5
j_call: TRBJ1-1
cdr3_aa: CASSLSENTEAFF
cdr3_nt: TGTGCCAGCAGTTTGTCAGAGAACACTGAAGCTTTCTTT

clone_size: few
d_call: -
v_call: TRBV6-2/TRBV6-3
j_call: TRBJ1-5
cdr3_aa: CASSYPPGRSNQPQHF
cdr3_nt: TGTGCCAGCAGTTATCCCCCGGGACGCAGCAATCAGCCCCAGCATTTT

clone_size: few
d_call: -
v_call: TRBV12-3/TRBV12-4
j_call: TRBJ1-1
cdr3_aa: CASSLRGVEGGGETEAFF
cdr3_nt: TGTGCCAGCAGTTTGAGGGGGGTTGAGGGCGGAGGAGAAACTGAAGCTTTCTTT

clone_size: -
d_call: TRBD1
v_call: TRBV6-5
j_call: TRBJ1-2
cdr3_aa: CASSYGDRVYGYTF
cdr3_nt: TGTGCCAGCAGTTACGGGGACAGAGTCTATGGCTACACCTTC

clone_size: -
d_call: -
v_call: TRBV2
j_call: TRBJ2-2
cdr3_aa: CASSEQGRDTGELFF
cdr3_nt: TGTGCCAGCAGTGAACAGGGGAGGGACACCGGGGAGCTGTTTTTT

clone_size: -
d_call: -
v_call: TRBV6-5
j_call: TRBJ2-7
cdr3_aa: CASSYSRIPGEQYF
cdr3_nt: TGTGCCAGCAGTTACTCTAGGATCCCGGGCGAGCAGTACTTC

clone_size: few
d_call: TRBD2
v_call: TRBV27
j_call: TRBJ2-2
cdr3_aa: CASSPRSGGTGELFF
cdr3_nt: TGTGCCAGCAGTCCCCGGTCGGGAGGAACCGGGGAGCTGTTTTTT

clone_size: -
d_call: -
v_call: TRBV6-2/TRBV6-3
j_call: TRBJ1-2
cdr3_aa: CASSYSPGFSFGYTF
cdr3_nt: TGTGCCAGCAGTTACTCGCCTGGTTTTTCCTTTGGCTACACCTTC

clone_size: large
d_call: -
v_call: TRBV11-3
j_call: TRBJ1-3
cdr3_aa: CASSLDASYGNTIYF
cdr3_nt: TGTGCCAGCAGCTTAGACGCCTCCTACGGAAACACCATATATTTT

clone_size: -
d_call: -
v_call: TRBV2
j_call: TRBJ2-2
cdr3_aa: CASTRGRTGELFF
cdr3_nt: TGTGCCAGCACCCGGGGTAGGACCGGGGAGCTGTTTTTT

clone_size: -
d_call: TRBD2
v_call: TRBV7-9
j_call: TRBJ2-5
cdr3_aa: CASSSGLAGYTGETQYF
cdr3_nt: TGTGCCAGCAGCTCCGGACTAGCGGGGTATACGGGGGAGACCCAGTACTTC

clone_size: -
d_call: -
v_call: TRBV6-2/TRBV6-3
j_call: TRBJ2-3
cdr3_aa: CASTQTGTDTQYF
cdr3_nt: TGTGCCAGCACTCAGACAGGCACAGATACGCAGTATTTT

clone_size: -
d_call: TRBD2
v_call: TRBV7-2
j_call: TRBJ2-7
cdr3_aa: CASSLAASGAYEQYF
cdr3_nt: TGTGCCAGCAGCTTAGCCGCTAGCGGGGCTTACGAGCAGTACTTC

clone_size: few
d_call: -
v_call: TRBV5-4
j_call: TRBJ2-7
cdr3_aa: CASSPRVSGSEQYF
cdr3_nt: TGTGCCAGCAGCCCTCGGGTTAGCGGTTCTGAGCAGTACTTC

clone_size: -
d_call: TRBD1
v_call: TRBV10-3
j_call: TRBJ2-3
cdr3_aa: CAISEQGVPDTQYF
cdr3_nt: TGTGCCATCAGTGAGCAGGGGGTTCCAGATACGCAGTATTTT

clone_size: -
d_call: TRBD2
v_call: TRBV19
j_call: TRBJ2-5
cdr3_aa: CASSAGGREETQYF
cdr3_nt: TGTGCCAGTAGTGCGGGAGGACGGGAAGAGACCCAGTACTTC

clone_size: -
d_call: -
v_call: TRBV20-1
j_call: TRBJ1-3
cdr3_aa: CSASEGVSGNTIYF
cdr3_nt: TGCAGTGCTAGCGAGGGGGTTTCTGGAAACACCATATATTTT

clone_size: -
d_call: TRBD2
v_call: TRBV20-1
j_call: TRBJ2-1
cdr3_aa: CSARAISGGALDEQFF
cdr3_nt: TGCAGTGCTAGAGCCATTAGCGGGGGGGCATTGGATGAGCAGTTCTTC

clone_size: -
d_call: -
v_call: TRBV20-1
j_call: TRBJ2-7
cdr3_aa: CSAPKTGALSYEQYF
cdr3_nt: TGCAGTGCTCCTAAGACAGGAGCCCTCTCCTACGAGCAGTACTTC

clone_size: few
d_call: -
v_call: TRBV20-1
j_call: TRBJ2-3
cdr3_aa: CSASELTGSSTDTQYF
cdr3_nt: TGCAGTGCTAGCGAACTGACAGGTTCTAGCACAGATACGCAGTATTTT

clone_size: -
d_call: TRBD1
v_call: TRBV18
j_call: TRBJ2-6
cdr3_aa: CASSPPTGGNGANVLTF
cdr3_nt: TGTGCCAGCTCACCACCTACAGGGGGCAACGGGGCCAACGTCCTGACTTTC

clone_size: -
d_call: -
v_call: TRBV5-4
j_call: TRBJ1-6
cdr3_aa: CASSAGGNYNSPLHF
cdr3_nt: TGTGCCAGCAGCGCGGGGGGGAACTATAATTCACCCCTCCACTTT

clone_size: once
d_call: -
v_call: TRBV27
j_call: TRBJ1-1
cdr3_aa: CASSPTYIQSPAFF
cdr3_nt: TGTGCCAGCAGTCCCACCTATATACAGTCCCCAGCTTTCTTT

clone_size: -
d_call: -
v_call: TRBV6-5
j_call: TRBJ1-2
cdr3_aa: CASSYPGRGYTF
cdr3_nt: TGTGCCAGCAGTTACCCGGGTCGGGGCTACACCTTC

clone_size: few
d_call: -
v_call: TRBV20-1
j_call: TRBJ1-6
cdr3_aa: CSASMDTYSPLHF
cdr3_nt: TGCAGTGCTAGTATGGACACCTATTCACCCCTCCACTTT

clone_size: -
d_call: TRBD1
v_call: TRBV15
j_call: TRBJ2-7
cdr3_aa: CATSTRQGISYEQYF
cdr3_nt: TGTGCCACCAGCACCCGACAGGGAATCTCCTACGAGCAGTACTTC

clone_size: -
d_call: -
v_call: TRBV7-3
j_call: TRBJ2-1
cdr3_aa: CASSLGDRSDEQFF
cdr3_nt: TGTGCCAGCAGTCTAGGAGACCGCAGCGATGAGCAGTTCTTC

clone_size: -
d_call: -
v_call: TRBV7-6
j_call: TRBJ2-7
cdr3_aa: CASSLDSGEQYF
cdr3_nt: TGTGCCAGCAGCTTAGATTCCGGCGAGCAGTACTTC

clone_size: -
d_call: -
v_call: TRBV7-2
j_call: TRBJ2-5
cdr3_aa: CASSPGLFQETQYF
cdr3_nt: TGTGCCAGCAGCCCAGGCCTTTTCCAAGAGACCCAGTACTTC

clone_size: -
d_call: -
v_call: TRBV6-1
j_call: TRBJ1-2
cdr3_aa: CASSRGGAYGYTF
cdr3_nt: TGTGCCAGCAGCCGTGGGGGGGCGTATGGCTACACCTTC

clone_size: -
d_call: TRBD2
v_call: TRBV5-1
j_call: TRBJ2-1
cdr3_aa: CASSLAGGTVYNEQFF
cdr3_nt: TGCGCCAGCAGCTTGGCCGGGGGGACGGTATACAATGAGCAGTTCTTC

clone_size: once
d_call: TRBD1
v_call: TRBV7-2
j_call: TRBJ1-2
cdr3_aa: CASSRTGGGYTF
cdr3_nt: TGTGCCAGCAGCAGGACAGGGGGCGGCTACACCTTC

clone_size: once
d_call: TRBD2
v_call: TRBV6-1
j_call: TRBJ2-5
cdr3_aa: CASSEAGRAAQYF
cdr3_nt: TGTGCCAGCAGTGAAGCGGGGAGGGCAGCCCAGTACTTC